This T cell receptor beta chain was retrieved from a study of control samples from healthy donors and cancer patients. This clone was seen a single time. Trimming pared 1 base from V and 5 bases from J, leaving 14 bases between. The CDR3 extends over 16 amino acids. Germline CDR1 and CDR2: LGHNA and YSLEER. The data were produced by immunoSEQ multiplex PCR, yet TCRdb's version contains in-frame clones alone and is incomplete. The sample has about 180,000 clones, nearly 90% seen once. The chain couples TRBV4-3 to TRBJ1-4; perhaps TRBD1 as D (5 bases). The sequencing sample was made of blood. The source of this sequence is a woman between 50 and 59 years old in good health. The CDR3 region has the DNA TGCGCCAGCAGCCAAGCCCCCACAGGCGTAAATGAAAAACTGTTTTTT. Amino acids: CASSQAPTGVNEKLFF.